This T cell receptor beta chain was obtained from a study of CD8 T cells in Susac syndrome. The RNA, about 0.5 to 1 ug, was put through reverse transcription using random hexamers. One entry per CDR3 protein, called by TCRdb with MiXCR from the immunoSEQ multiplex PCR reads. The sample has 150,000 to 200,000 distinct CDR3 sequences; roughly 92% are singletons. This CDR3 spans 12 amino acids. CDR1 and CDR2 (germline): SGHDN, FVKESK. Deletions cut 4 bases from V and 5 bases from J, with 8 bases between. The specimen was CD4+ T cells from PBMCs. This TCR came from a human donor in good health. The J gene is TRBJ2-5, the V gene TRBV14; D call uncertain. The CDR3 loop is CASSPVVETQYF. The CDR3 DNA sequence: TGTGCCAGCAGCCCTGTTGTGGAGACCCAGTACTTC.